Following are 28 T cell receptor beta chains from one sample sequenced in a study of T cells after yellow fever vaccination. Using its own MiXCR run on the 5' RACE reads, TCRdb lists one record per CDR3 protein. The sample has around 590,000 distinct CDR3 sequences, about 12% seen once; the top ten hold around 14%. Sequencing used PBMCs, obtained on the day of the yellow fever booster vaccination. These receptors came from a man under 40 who received the YFV17D yellow fever vaccine.

This clonotype came up a few times. The chain employs TRBV6-4 and TRBJ2-3; D call uncertain. V was clipped by 2 bases and J by 1 base, with 10 bases between them. The germline V gene encodes CDR1 MRHNA and CDR2 SNTAGT. CDR3 length: 15 amino acids. In DNA form, the CDR3 reads TGTGCCAGCAGTGACCGGCGGTCGGGCACAGATACGCAGTATTTT. Translating gives CASSDRRSGTDTQYF.

This chain connects TRBV6-1 to TRBJ2-6; D might be TRBD2 (5 bases). Germline CDR1 and CDR2: MNHNS and SASEGT. Trimming took 5 bases from V and 0 from J, leaving 17 bases between them. The CDR3 extends over 18 amino acids. CDR3 bases: TGTGCCAGCAGTCGGCCGGGGTACCAGACCTCTGGGGCCAACGTCCTGACTTTC. Protein: CASSRPGYQTSGANVLTF.

The chain combines TRBV6-5 with TRBJ2-7, with D possibly TRBD2 on 5 matching bases. V shed 2 bases and J shed 2 bases, with 10 bases lying between them. Germline loops: CDR1 MNHEY, CDR2 SVGAGI. This CDR3 has 14 amino acids. This CDR3 reads CASSYGGRTYEQYF. Here the CDR3 DNA reads TGTGCCAGCAGTTACGGTGGGAGAACCTACGAGCAGTACTTC.

V is TRBV19 and J is TRBJ2-2; 10 positions match TRBD1. CDR1 and CDR2 from the germline V gene are LNHDA and SQIVND (reference sequence). V lost 8 bases to trimming and J lost 4 bases; unmatched junction nucleotides: 10. There are 16 residues in the CDR3. CDR3 sequence: CASLDPGTGVTGELFF. CDR3 coding DNA: TGTGCCAGTCTGGACCCCGGGACAGGGGTCACCGGGGAGCTGTTTTTT.

This clonotype was detected many times. This chain links TRBV19 with TRBJ2-2, with 9 bases aligning to TRBD2. Germline V gene lookup returns CDR1 LNHDA and CDR2 SQIVND (reference sequence). CDR3 length: 16 amino acids. Trimming removed 6 bases from V and 5 bases from J; junction bases left unmatched: 10. Here the CDR3 DNA reads TGTGCCAGTAGCCTCCGCGGGAGGGCGAGGACCGGGGAGCTGTTTTTT. Translated, it gives CASSLRGRARTGELFF.

This clonotype was counted between two and nine times. The V and J genes are TRBV29-1 and TRBJ2-3, with D possibly being TRBD2 (6 bases). The germline V and J ends were trimmed by 4 bases and 4 bases, with 15 bases remaining between them. The CDR3 sequence is 14 residues long. CDR1 and CDR2 from the germline V gene are SQVTM and ANQGSEA. The CDR3 DNA is TGCAGCGTTGCCCCCGGGAGACCCCCAGATACGCAGTATTTT. It codes for CSVAPGRPPDTQYF.

In this sample, this clonotype turned up a few times. The rearrangement joins TRBV7-9 to TRBJ2-2, with D perhaps TRBD2 (6 bases). CDR1 is SEHNR and CDR2 is FQNEAQ in the germline V gene (reference sequence). The CDR3 contains 16 residues. Deletions cut 5 bases from V and 0 bases from J, with 13 bases between. DNA for the CDR3: TGTGCCAGCAGCACTACTAGCTTCTCGAACACCGGGGAGCTGTTTTTT. This encodes CASSTTSFSNTGELFF.

This clonotype was counted many times. The chain has TRBV7-2 and TRBJ1-1; D remains unclear. Looked up from germline, CDR1 is SGHTA and CDR2 is FQGNSA. V lost 1 base, J lost 0 bases, and 9 bases lay in between. This CDR3 has 15 residues. CDR3 region: CASSLGAAMNTEAFF. CDR3 nucleotides: TGTGCCAGCAGCTTAGGGGCAGCAATGAACACTGAAGCTTTCTTT.

The V call is TRBV12-3 or TRBV12-4, the J call TRBJ2-6; D call uncertain. The CDR3 runs 15 residues. V was cut by 7 bases and J by 0 bases, with 10 bases left in between. The CDR3 coding sequence is TGTGCCAGCACCCCCCGGATCTCTGGGGCCAACGTCCTGACTTTC. As protein: CASTPRISGANVLTF.

This clonotype was detected a few times. The chain is built from TRBV19 and TRBJ2-1; 9 bases map to TRBD2. This CDR3 is built from 15 residues. V trimming: 3 bases; J trimming: 6 bases; junction bases outside the gene matches: 6. CDR1 and CDR2 from the germline V gene are LNHDA and SQIVND (reference sequence). CDR3 in DNA: TGTGCCAGTAGTATCTCTAGCGGGAATCTCAATGAGCAGTTCTTC. As protein: CASSISSGNLNEQFF.

This chain joins TRBV30 and TRBJ2-1; D is uncertain. This CDR3 contains 14 residues. Germline assignment: CDR1 GTSNPN and CDR2 SVGIG (reference sequence). Trimming stripped 4 bases from V and 3 bases from J, with 13 bases between. The CDR3 sequence is CAWKRSSNYNEQFF. The CDR3 DNA reads as TGTGCCTGGAAACGGAGTTCCAACTACAATGAGCAGTTCTTC. The entire variable domain, with the rest obtained from reference TRBV30 and TRBJ2-1, is as follows: SQTIHQWPATLVQPVGSPLSLECTVEGTSNPNLYWYRQAAGRGLQLLFYSVGIGQISSEVPQNLSASRPQDRQFILSSKKLLLSDSGFYLCAWKRSSNYNEQFFGPGTRLTVL.

DNA of the CDR3: TGCAGTGCTACGGGAGAAAGGTACGAGCAGTACTTC. Its protein is CSATGERYEQYF. The chain links TRBV20-1 to TRBJ2-7; perhaps TRBD2 as D (6 bases). Germline loops: CDR1 DFQATT, CDR2 SNEGSKA (reference sequence). Trimming cost V 4 bases and J 4 bases, with 11 bases left between them. The CDR3 loop spans 12 amino acids.

Only a few counts were recorded for this clonotype. V gene TRBV12-3 or TRBV12-4 combines with J gene TRBJ2-1; 9 nucleotides agree with TRBD2. J gave up 7 bases and V 4 bases, and 5 bases lay outside the gene matches. The CDR3 is 14 amino acids. The CDR3 here is CASSWGSGRNEQFF. The CDR3 nucleotides are TGTGCCAGCAGTTGGGGTAGCGGGAGAAATGAGCAGTTCTTC.

The V and J genes are TRBV18 and TRBJ2-1; a possible D gene is TRBD2 (5 bases). Germline CDR1 is KGHSH and CDR2 is LQKENI. This CDR3 spans 15 amino acids. V was clipped by 3 bases and J by 14 bases, with 23 bases between them. The CDR3 sequence: CASSPGNSFNPGEFF. In nucleotides, the CDR3 is TGTGCCAGCTCACCCGGCAATAGTTTTAACCCCGGGGAGTTCTTC.

This clonotype was counted only a few times. The V call is TRBV19, the J call TRBJ2-1; D not resolved. The CDR3 covers 13 residues. Per germline, CDR1 LNHDA and CDR2 SQIVND (reference sequence). V was pared by 6 bases and J by 6 bases, with 12 bases between. DNA of the CDR3: TGTGCCAGTAGAAGGGCCAACAGCAATGAGCAGTTCTTC. Translation: CASRRANSNEQFF.

The genes are TRBV7-2 and TRBJ2-7, with TRBD2 matching 8 bases. The germline CDR1 and CDR2 sequences are SGHTA and FQGNSA. The CDR3 contains 14 residues. V dropped 5 bases and J dropped 3; count of bases not matched to a gene: 6. The CDR3 bases are TGTGCCAGCAGCCAACTGAGCGGGGGCTACGAGCAGTACTTC. Amino acid sequence: CASSQLSGGYEQYF.

This clonotype appeared a few times. The chain employs TRBV7-2 and TRBJ2-7; perhaps D is TRBD1 or TRBD2 (5 bases each). CDR3 length: 15 residues. Germline assignment: CDR1 SGHTA and CDR2 FQGNSA. Trimming pared 5 bases from V and 0 bases from J, leaving 14 bases between. The CDR3 spells CASSVWAGSSYEQYF. As DNA, the CDR3 is TGTGCCAGCAGCGTTTGGGCAGGGAGCTCCTACGAGCAGTACTTC. The whole variable domain, remainder taken from reference TRBV7-2 and TRBJ2-7, is GAGVSQSPSNKVTEKGKDVELRCDPISGHTALYWYRQSLGQGLEFLIYFQGNSAPDKSGLPSDRFSAERTGGSVSTLTIQRTQQEDSAVYLCASSVWAGSSYEQYFGPGTRLTVT.

The rearrangement uses TRBV11-2 and TRBJ1-4, with D possibly TRBD1 on 5 matching bases. The CDR3 contains 15 residues. Germline CDR1 SGHAT, CDR2 FQNNGV. V was clipped by 1 base and J by 3 bases, with 9 bases between them. This CDR3 reads CASSLAGIPNEKLFF. The CDR3 nucleotides are TGTGCCAGCAGCTTAGCAGGGATTCCTAATGAAAAACTGTTTTTT. Full variable domain (outside the CDR3, taken from reference TRBV11-2 and TRBJ1-4): EAGVAQSPRYKIIEKRQSVAFWCNPISGHATLYWYQQILGQGPKLLIQFQNNGVVDDSQLPKDRFSAERLKGVDSTLKIQPAKLEDSAVYLCASSLAGIPNEKLFFGSGTQLSVL.

V gene TRBV28 combines with J gene TRBJ2-5; 7 bases are shared with TRBD1. V lost 3 bases, J lost 3 bases, and 4 bases stayed unmatched. This CDR3 is built from 14 residues. Germline assignment: CDR1 MDHEN and CDR2 SYDVKM. The CDR3 reads CASSLIGGKETQYF. For the CDR3, the DNA is TGTGCCAGCAGTTTGATAGGGGGCAAAGAGACCCAGTACTTC.

Comments on this clonotype: The germline gene is not matched at one end of the junction; a read error may be the cause. The J gene is TRBJ2-3, the V gene TRBV15; 9 bases fit TRBD1. CDR3 length equals 15 residues. Germline CDR1 LNHNV, CDR2 YYDKDF (reference sequence). The CDR3 coding sequence is TGTGCCACCAGCCGACACAGGGGGCCCACAGATAGGCAGTATTTT. Its protein is CATSRHRGPTDRQYF.

This clonotype appeared a few times. V is TRBV20-1 and J is TRBJ2-5; TRBD2 might be the D (6 bases). CDR3 length: 13 amino acids. Germline V gene data show CDR1 as DFQATT and CDR2 as SNEGSKA (reference sequence). V gave up 1 base and J gave up 1 base, with 7 bases separating them. Here the CDR3 DNA reads TGCAGTGCTAGAGGCGGGACCCAAGAGACCCAGTACTTC. This sequence encodes CSARGGTQETQYF.

For the CDR3, the DNA is TGTGCCAGCAGTTTAGAACGGCTACAAGAGACCCAGTACTTC. The encoded protein is CASSLERLQETQYF. The chain links TRBV12-3 or TRBV12-4 to TRBJ2-5; D call uncertain. This CDR3 comprises 14 residues. The V end lost 1 base, the J end lost 2 bases, and 8 bases lay between the germline ends.

The chain recombines TRBV2 with TRBJ2-1; D is perhaps TRBD2 (6 bases). Germline V gene lookup returns CDR1 SNHLY and CDR2 FYNNEI. The V and J ends lost 4 bases and 12 bases respectively, with 16 bases between them. The CDR3 has 13 residues. CDR3 loop: CASSAEGLSGQFF. CDR3 DNA: TGTGCCAGCAGTGCAGAAGGACTATCAGGGCAGTTCTTC. Using reference TRBV2 and TRBJ2-1 for the parts outside the CDR3, the full variable domain is EPEVTQTPSHQVTQMGQEVILRCVPISNHLYFYWYRQILGQKVEFLVSFYNNEISEKSEIFDDQFSVERPDGSNFTLKIRSTKLEDSAMYFCASSAEGLSGQFFGPGTRLTVL.

This clonotype has just a few counts. The chain joins TRBV27 to TRBJ1-6; D remains ambiguous. V was cut by 3 bases and J by 2 bases, with 8 bases left in between. CDR1 is MNHEY, CDR2 SMNVEV, per germline (reference sequence). The CDR3 runs 15 residues. CDR3 in amino acids: CASSLADPYNSPLHF. The CDR3 coding sequence is TGTGCCAGCAGTTTGGCGGACCCCTATAATTCACCCCTCCACTTT.

The V and J genes are TRBV20-1 and TRBJ2-3; D is perhaps TRBD2 (6 bases). The length of the CDR3 is 15 residues. V gave up 5 bases and J gave up 4 bases, with 19 bases separating them. Germline V gives CDR1 DFQATT, CDR2 SNEGSKA (reference sequence). The CDR3 coding sequence is TGCAGTGCTGCCAGCGGTAGCGGAGGGGCAGATACGCAGTATTTT. It is translated as CSAASGSGGADTQYF.

The chain carries TRBV19 and TRBJ2-1; TRBD2 aligns across 8 bases. The CDR3 has 15 amino acids. In germline, CDR1 is LNHDA, CDR2 SQIVND (reference sequence). V shed 7 bases, J shed 4 bases, and the junction held 9 bases outside the gene matches. The CDR3 bases are TGTGCCAGTACCCGACTAGCGTGGCTATACAATGAGCAGTTCTTC. Residues: CASTRLAWLYNEQFF.

This clonotype has at least ten counts. A junction boundary mismatches the germline segment, possibly from a read error. The CDR3 loop is CASSPGRQETQYF. CDR3 sequence (DNA): TGCGCCAGCAGCCCGGGCCGCCAAGAGACCCAGTACTTC. The rearrangement links TRBV7-2 to TRBJ2-5; D gene unclear. The V gene's germline CDR1 is SGHTA and CDR2 FQGNSA. The CDR3 has 13 residues.

This clonotype was observed once. The chain joins TRBV20-1 to TRBJ1-1; D gene uncertain. V was cut by 8 bases and J by 1 base, with 17 bases left in between. The CDR3 sequence is 14 residues long. Per germline, CDR1 DFQATT and CDR2 SNEGSKA (reference sequence). The CDR3 reads CSTYRETPNTEAFF. The CDR3 DNA reads TGCAGTACTTACCGGGAGACCCCGAACACTGAAGCTTTCTTT.